This section outlines one T cell receptor (beta chain) sequence together with its context. The CDR3 extends over 13 amino acids. CDR1 is MNHEY, CDR2 SMNVEV, per germline (reference sequence). V was shortened by 6 bases and J by 8 bases, with 17 bases between the two germline ends. The data originate from a study of shared clonotypes between healthy human individuals. Libraries were prepared by immunoSEQ multiplex PCR; TCRdb keeps only in-frame clonotypes and omits some of them. The sample carries 2,500,000 or so clones, 93% recorded once. This receptor was taken from a man aged 18-30 years in good health. Some clones in this sample may be carry-over from other donors' samples. This sequence joins TRBV27 and TRBJ2-7; D may be TRBD1 (6 bases). Material for sequencing was naive CD4+ T cells from PBMCs. Documented subset: CD45RA+ positively selected. This CDR3 is CASSRVTGYKQYF. The CDR3 DNA reads TGTGCCAGCAGCAGGGTGACAGGATATAAGCAGTACTTC.